Presented here are 27 T cell receptor beta chains from one specimen sequenced in a study of shared clonotypes between healthy human individuals. Using immunoSEQ multiplex PCR, the repertoire was profiled, and TCRdb retains in-frame clones only, with some absent. The table includes approximately 1.4 million clones, 95% to 99% detected once. Sequencing was done on a sample of naive CD4+ T cells sorted from blood. Documented subset: CD45RA+ positively selected. These receptors came from a man under 40 in good health.

V and J are TRBV5-1 and TRBJ1-4; weak D call: TRBD1 (5 bases). Germline V gives CDR1 SGHRS, CDR2 YFSETQ. The ends were cut back, 2 bases at V and 5 bases at J, with 10 bases in the middle. The CDR3 has 14 amino acids. The chain's CDR3 is CASSFSGGNEKLFF. The CDR3 DNA is TGCGCCAGCAGCTTTTCCGGGGGAAATGAAAAACTGTTTTTT.

The rearrangement uses TRBV19 and TRBJ1-1; perhaps TRBD1 as D (5 bases). Trimming left V 5 bases short and J 1 base short, with 11 bases between. Germline V CDR1 and CDR2: LNHDA, SQIVND (reference sequence). The CDR3 sequence is 14 residues long. DNA for the CDR3: TGTGCCAGTAGTCTCTCGGGACGGAACACTGAAGCTTTCTTT. It translates to CASSLSGRNTEAFF.

This clone occurred once. The V call is TRBV11-2, the J call TRBJ1-5, with D maybe TRBD1 (5 bases). Trimming shortened V by 2 bases and J by 1 base, and 15 bases separated the two germline ends. Germline CDR1 reads SGHAT; CDR2 reads FQNNGV. The CDR3 is made up of 17 amino acids. CDR3 DNA: TGTGCCAGCAGCTTAAGATCGGGGGGTGGGAGCAATCAGCCCCAGCATTTT. Translated, it gives CASSLRSGGGSNQPQHF.

The chain couples TRBV18 to TRBJ2-5, with a weak D call TRBD2 (5 bases). Trimming pared 3 bases from V and 3 bases from J, leaving 17 bases between. Germline lookup yields CDR1 KGHSH and CDR2 LQKENI. The CDR3 loop spans 16 amino acids. CDR3 protein: CASSPPGWLAEETQYF. The DNA for the CDR3 is TGTGCCAGCTCACCGCCCGGATGGCTAGCAGAAGAGACCCAGTACTTC. The full variable domain, its missing parts supplied by reference TRBV18 and TRBJ2-5, is NAGVMQNPRHLVRRRGQEARLRCSPMKGHSHVYWYRQLPEEGLKFMVYLQKENIIDESGMPKERFSAEFPKEGPSILRIQQVVRGDSAAYFCASSPPGWLAEETQYFGPGTRLLVL.

The chain combines TRBV18 with TRBJ2-5, with a possible D match to TRBD2 (5 bases). Germline CDR1 is KGHSH and CDR2 is LQKENI. This CDR3 region has 14 residues. Trimming cost V 3 bases and J 2 bases, with 10 bases left between them. The CDR3 sequence is CASSPTGWQETQYF. The CDR3 DNA reads as TGTGCCAGCTCACCTACGGGATGGCAAGAGACCCAGTACTTC. The whole variable domain, remainder taken from reference TRBV18 and TRBJ2-5, is NAGVMQNPRHLVRRRGQEARLRCSPMKGHSHVYWYRQLPEEGLKFMVYLQKENIIDESGMPKERFSAEFPKEGPSILRIQQVVRGDSAAYFCASSPTGWQETQYFGPGTRLLVL.

The gene calls are TRBV27 and TRBJ1-5; no clear D. Germline V gives CDR1 MNHEY, CDR2 SMNVEV (reference sequence). Trimming removed 3 bases from V and 0 bases from J, with 15 bases in between. This CDR3 region has 17 residues. The CDR3 reads CASSFGLNTYSNQPQHF. CDR3 bases: TGTGCCAGCAGTTTCGGTTTGAATACATATAGCAATCAGCCCCAGCATTTT.

The chain employs TRBV5-1 and TRBJ2-1; 7 bases align to TRBD1. J lost 9 bases, V lost 4 bases, and 10 bases had no gene match. The CDR3 extends over 14 amino acids. Germline values: CDR1 SGHRS, CDR2 YFSETQ. CDR3 sequence (DNA): TGCGCCAGCAGCCGAAACACAGGGGACCTTGAGCAGTTCTTC. It translates to CASSRNTGDLEQFF.

In this sample, this clone turned up once. The chain is built from TRBV5-1 and TRBJ2-5; D possibly corresponds to TRBD1 (6 bases). V dropped 7 bases and J dropped 1 base, with 11 bases sitting between them. Germline V gene data show CDR1 as SGHRS and CDR2 as YFSETQ. This CDR3 contains 13 residues. CDR3 amino acids: CASARQAQETQYF. The CDR3 DNA follows: TGCGCCAGCGCCCGACAGGCCCAAGAGACCCAGTACTTC. Full variable domain (remainder filled in from reference TRBV5-1 and TRBJ2-5): KAGVTQTPRYLIKTRGQQVTLSCSPISGHRSVSWYQQTPGQGLQFLFEYFSETQRNKGNFPGRFSGRQFSNSRSEMNVSTLELGDSALYLCASARQAQETQYFGPGTRLLVL.

The CDR3 here is CASSGGTPMGEQYF. CDR3 coding DNA: TGCGCCAGCAGCGGCGGGACCCCCATGGGAGAGCAGTACTTC. The chain has TRBV5-1 and TRBJ2-7; a possible D gene is TRBD2 (6 bases). This CDR3 contains 14 residues. V was shortened by 4 bases and J by 7 bases, with 18 bases between the two germline ends. The V gene's germline CDR1 is SGHRS and CDR2 YFSETQ.

This sequence joins TRBV18 and TRBJ1-1; D unresolved. V lost 4 bases and J lost 1, with 16 bases in between. There are 16 residues in the CDR3. The germline gives CDR1 KGHSH, CDR2 LQKENI. The CDR3 sequence is CASSLQQVGPNTEAFF. The CDR3 bases are TGTGCCAGCTCACTCCAACAAGTTGGACCGAACACTGAAGCTTTCTTT.

The chain uses TRBV6-1 and TRBJ2-7; tentatively, D is TRBD1 or TRBD2 (5 bases each). Germline V gene sequence: CDR1 MNHNS, CDR2 SASEGT. The CDR3 loop spans 15 amino acids. V was clipped by 6 bases and J by 1 base, with 16 bases between them. The CDR3 region has the DNA TGTGCCAGCAGGAGGGACGTCGGTTTTTCCTACGAGCAGTACTTC. Its protein is CASRRDVGFSYEQYF.

The chain uses TRBV6-5 and TRBJ1-2; the match to TRBD1 covers 9 bases. Trimming removed 6 bases from V and 7 bases from J; junction bases left unmatched: 9. The CDR3 contains 14 residues. Per germline, CDR1 MNHEY and CDR2 SVGAGI. The CDR3 coding sequence is TGTGCCAGCAGGATCCCGGGACAGGGTAGTGGCTACACCTTC. Protein sequence: CASRIPGQGSGYTF.

The rearrangement joins TRBV11-3 to TRBJ2-7, with D maybe TRBD1 (7 bases). The CDR3 runs 13 residues. Germline V gene data show CDR1 as SGHNT and CDR2 as YENEEA. With 5 bases removed from V and 10 bases from J, the gap between germline ends came to 18 bases. CDR3 residues: CASSQGQAGSQYF. As DNA, the CDR3 is TGTGCCAGCAGCCAAGGACAGGCGGGATCTCAGTACTTC.

The chain links TRBV19 to TRBJ2-1, with D perhaps matching TRBD2 (5 bases). V shed 5 bases and J shed 0 bases, with 14 bases lying between them. CDR1 and CDR2 (germline): LNHDA, SQIVND (reference sequence). The CDR3 runs 16 residues. The CDR3 DNA reads TGTGCCAGTAGTCCCCAGCGGAGTCGCTCCTACAATGAGCAGTTCTTC. Amino acid sequence: CASSPQRSRSYNEQFF.

This clone came up once. Other DNA sequences from this sample encode an identical CDR3 as well. The rearrangement links TRBV18 to TRBJ2-7; TRBD1 aligns across 9 bases. Unmatched junction bases numbered 7, after V lost 3 bases and J lost 4 bases. CDR1 is KGHSH and CDR2 is LQKENI in the germline V gene. This CDR3 has 15 residues. CDR3 sequence (DNA): TGTGCCAGCTCACCCCCGGGACAGGGTTCTTACGAGCAGTACTTC. Residues: CASSPPGQGSYEQYF.

Notes on this clone: The sample carries other DNA sequences with the same CDR3. CDR3 loop: CASSTLGGTDTQYF. The CDR3 bases are TGCGCCAGCAGCACCCTCGGGGGCACAGATACGCAGTATTTT. J is TRBJ2-3 and V is TRBV5-1; possibly TRBD2 for D (5 bases). The germline V gene encodes CDR1 SGHRS and CDR2 YFSETQ. V was shortened by 4 bases and J by 1 base, with 10 bases between the two germline ends. This CDR3 has 14 residues.

The chain has TRBV6-5 and TRBJ2-5, with a weak D call TRBD2 (6 bases). V lost 2 bases to trimming and J lost 2 bases, with 15 bases between them. From germline, CDR1 is MNHEY and CDR2 SVGAGI. CDR3 size: 16 residues. The CDR3 loop reads CASSYRAGWGQETQYF. The DNA of the CDR3 is TGTGCCAGCAGTTACCGTGCGGGATGGGGACAAGAGACCCAGTACTTC.

The V call is TRBV18, the J call TRBJ2-2, with D possibly TRBD1 on 5 matching bases. CDR3 length equals 16 residues. The germline V gene encodes CDR1 KGHSH and CDR2 LQKENI. Trimming took 3 bases from V and 5 from J, leaving 16 bases between them. This chain's CDR3 is CASSPSTGAPTGELFF. The DNA for the CDR3 is TGTGCCAGCTCACCGAGCACAGGAGCTCCAACCGGGGAGCTGTTTTTT.

Regarding this clone: At the DNA level, this CDR3 is encoded by other sequences in the same sample as well. The chain has TRBV5-1 and TRBJ2-1; possibly TRBD1 for D (6 bases). Per the germline V gene, CDR1 is SGHRS and CDR2 is YFSETQ. The CDR3 extends over 15 amino acids. The V and J ends lost 2 bases and 1 base respectively, with 10 bases between them. The CDR3 DNA reads TGCGCCAGCAGCTTCCCCAGGGGATCCTACAATGAGCAGTTCTTC. The encoded protein is CASSFPRGSYNEQFF.

This chain connects TRBV4-3 to TRBJ2-1, with D uncertain. The V gene's germline CDR1 is LGHNA and CDR2 YSLEER. Trimming took off 0 bases at V and 9 bases at J, with 6 bases between the two ends. The CDR3 contains 12 residues. This chain's CDR3 is CASSQEVGEQFF. CDR3 sequence (DNA): TGCGCCAGCAGCCAAGAGGTGGGTGAGCAGTTCTTC.

The chain recombines TRBV9 with TRBJ2-7, with TRBD1 matching 8 bases. The CDR3 has 16 amino acids. Germline values: CDR1 SGDLS, CDR2 YYNGEE. The junction had 14 bases not matched to a gene; V was cut back by 3 bases and J by 6 bases. CDR3 in amino acids: CASSAGTGTGGREQYF. As DNA, the CDR3 is TGTGCCAGCAGCGCAGGTACCGGGACAGGTGGTCGCGAGCAGTACTTC.

This chain links TRBV19 with TRBJ2-2; TRBD2 agrees at 10 bases. The J segment lost 5 bases and the V segment lost 5 bases, leaving 11 bases of the junction unmatched. The CDR3 has 17 residues. Germline values: CDR1 LNHDA, CDR2 SQIVND (reference sequence). CDR3 DNA sequence: TGTGCCAGTAGTGCCGGGGCTAGCGGGAGTTGGACCGGGGAGCTGTTTTTT. Protein product: CASSAGASGSWTGELFF.

This chain connects TRBV7-2 to TRBJ2-7, with 10 bases identical to TRBD2. This CDR3 has 16 amino acids. CDR1 SGHTA and CDR2 FQGNSA come from the germline V gene. V shed 7 bases and J 3 bases; nucleotides not matched to a gene: 12. As DNA, the CDR3 is TGTGCCAGCACCGGAATAGGACTAGCGGATTTCTACGAGCAGTACTTC. Translating gives CASTGIGLADFYEQYF.

The gene calls are TRBV2 and TRBJ2-5; 14 bases line up with TRBD2. Germline V lookup: CDR1 SNHLY, CDR2 FYNNEI. The trim removed 4 bases at V and 0 bases at J, leaving 4 bases unmatched. The CDR3 runs 17 residues. CDR3 loop: CASSGTSGRTYQETQYF. CDR3 DNA: TGTGCCAGCAGTGGGACTAGCGGGAGGACGTACCAAGAGACCCAGTACTTC.

The V call is TRBV5-1, the J call TRBJ2-2, with 9 nucleotides matching TRBD2. CDR1 and CDR2 (germline): SGHRS, YFSETQ. V gave up 4 bases and J gave up 4 bases; unmatched junction bases: 8. The CDR3 is made up of 16 amino acids. The CDR3 coding sequence is TGCGCCAGCAGCCCTATAGCGGGAGACGGCACCGGGGAGCTGTTTTTT. Translating gives CASSPIAGDGTGELFF.

The J gene is TRBJ2-3, the V gene TRBV2; D is unresolved. Germline V CDR1 and CDR2: SNHLY, FYNNEI. The V gene lost 6 bases and the J gene lost 4 bases, with 5 bases spanning the gap. The CDR3 is made up of 11 amino acids. The CDR3 DNA is TGTGCCAGCAGGGTAGCAGATACGCAGTATTTT. It yields the protein CASRVADTQYF.

The chain has TRBV29-1 and TRBJ1-1, with D maybe TRBD1 (6 bases). V was shortened by 8 bases and J by 1 base, with 11 bases between the two germline ends. Germline assignment: CDR1 SQVTM and CDR2 ANQGSEA. The CDR3 sequence is 12 residues long. CDR3 sequence (DNA): TGCAGCCAAACACAGGGGAACACTGAAGCTTTCTTT. It yields the protein CSQTQGNTEAFF.